This T cell receptor (beta chain) was identified in a study of beta chain features in type 1 diabetes. The wider study: Examination of sorted cells across all samples involved approximately 100,000,000 cells.

The CDR3 spans 14 residues. Germline-derived CDR1 and CDR2 are SGHRS and YFSETQ. The ends were cut back, 0 bases at V and 1 base at J, with 7 bases in the middle. This clone was recorded a few times. The sample contains more than one DNA sequence encoding this CDR3. Sequenced material consisted of expressed TCRB transcripts (all of the isolated RNA was reverse transcribed). Using immunoSEQ multiplex PCR, the repertoire was profiled, and TCRdb retains in-frame clones only, with some absent. The table lists approximately 340,000 clones, roughly 16% of them singletons. The sequence derives from a woman between 18 and 30 years old in good health. The V and J genes are TRBV5-1 and TRBJ1-1; no reliable D call. Sequencing was done on a sample of naive CD4+ T cells from blood. The CDR3 sequence is CASSLGQPNTEAFF. The DNA for the CDR3 is TGCGCCAGCAGCTTGGGACAACCGAACACTGAAGCTTTCTTT.